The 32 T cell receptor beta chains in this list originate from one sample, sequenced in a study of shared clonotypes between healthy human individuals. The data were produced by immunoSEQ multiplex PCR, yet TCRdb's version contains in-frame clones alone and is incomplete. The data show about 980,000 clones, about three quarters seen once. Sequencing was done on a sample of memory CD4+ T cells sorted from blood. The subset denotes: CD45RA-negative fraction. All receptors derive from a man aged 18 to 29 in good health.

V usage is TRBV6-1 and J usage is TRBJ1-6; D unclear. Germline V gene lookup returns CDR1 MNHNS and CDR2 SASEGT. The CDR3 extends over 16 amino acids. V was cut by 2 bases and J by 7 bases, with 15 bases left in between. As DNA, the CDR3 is TGTGCCAGCAGTGAAAATTACCTCGGCGTGAATTCACCCCTCCACTTT. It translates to CASSENYLGVNSPLHF.

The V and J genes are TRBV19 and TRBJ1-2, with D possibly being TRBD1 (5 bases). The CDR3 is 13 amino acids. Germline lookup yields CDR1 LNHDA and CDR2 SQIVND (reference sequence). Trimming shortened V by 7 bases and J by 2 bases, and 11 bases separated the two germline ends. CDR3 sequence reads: CASTRGLNYGYTF. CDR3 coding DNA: TGTGCCAGTACACGGGGCCTCAACTATGGCTACACCTTC.

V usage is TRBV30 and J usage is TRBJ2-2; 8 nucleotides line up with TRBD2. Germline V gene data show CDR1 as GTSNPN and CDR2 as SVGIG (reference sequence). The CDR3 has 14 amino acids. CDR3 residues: CASGGRSHTGELFF. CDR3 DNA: TGTGCTTCGGGGGGGCGTTCTCACACCGGGGAGCTGTTTTTT.

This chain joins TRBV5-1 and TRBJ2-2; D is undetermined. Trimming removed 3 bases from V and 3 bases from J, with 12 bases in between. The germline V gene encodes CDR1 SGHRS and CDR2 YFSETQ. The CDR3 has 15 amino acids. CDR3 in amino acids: CASSSKGGDTGELFF. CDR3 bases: TGCGCCAGCAGCTCCAAGGGTGGGGACACCGGGGAGCTGTTTTTT.

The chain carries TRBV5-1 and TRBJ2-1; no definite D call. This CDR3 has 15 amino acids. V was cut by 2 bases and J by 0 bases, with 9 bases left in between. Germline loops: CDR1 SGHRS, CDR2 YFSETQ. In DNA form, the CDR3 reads TGCGCCAGCAGCTTTACACGTTTCTCCTACAATGAGCAGTTCTTC. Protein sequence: CASSFTRFSYNEQFF.

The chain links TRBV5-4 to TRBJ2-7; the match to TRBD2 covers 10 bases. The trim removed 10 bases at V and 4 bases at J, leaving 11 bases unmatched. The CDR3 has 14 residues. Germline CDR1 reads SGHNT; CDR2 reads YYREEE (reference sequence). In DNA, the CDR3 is TGTGCCGCCACCGACTCTAGCGGGGGTTACGAGCAGTACTTC. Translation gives CAATDSSGGYEQYF.

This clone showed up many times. CDR3 sequence: CASSAPGQLYGYTF. The CDR3 DNA is TGTGCCAGCAGTGCCCCGGGACAGCTCTATGGCTACACCTTC. The chain uses TRBV28 and TRBJ1-2; 7 bases map to TRBD1. This CDR3 has 14 residues. V gave up 5 bases and J gave up 4 bases; unmatched junction bases: 7. Looked up from germline, CDR1 is MDHEN and CDR2 is SYDVKM.

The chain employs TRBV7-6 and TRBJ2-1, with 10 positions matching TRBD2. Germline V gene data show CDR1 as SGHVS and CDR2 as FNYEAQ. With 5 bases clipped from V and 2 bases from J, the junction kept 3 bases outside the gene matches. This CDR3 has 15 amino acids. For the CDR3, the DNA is TGTGCCAGCAGCCAGAGCGGGGGGGCCTACAATGAGCAGTTCTTC. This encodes CASSQSGGAYNEQFF. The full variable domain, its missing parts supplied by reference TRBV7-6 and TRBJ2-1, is GAGVSQSPRYKVTKRGQDVALRCDPISGHVSLYWYRQALGQGPEFLTYFNYEAQQDKSGLPNDRFSAERPEGSISTLTIQRTEQRDSAMYRCASSQSGGAYNEQFFGPGTRLTVL.

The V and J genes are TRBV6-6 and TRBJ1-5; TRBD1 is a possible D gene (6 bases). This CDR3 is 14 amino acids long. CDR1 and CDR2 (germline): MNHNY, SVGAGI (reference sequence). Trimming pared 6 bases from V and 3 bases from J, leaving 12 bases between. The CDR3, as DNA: TGTGCCAGCAGCTCCACAGGGATCAATCAGCCCCAGCATTTT. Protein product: CASSSTGINQPQHF.

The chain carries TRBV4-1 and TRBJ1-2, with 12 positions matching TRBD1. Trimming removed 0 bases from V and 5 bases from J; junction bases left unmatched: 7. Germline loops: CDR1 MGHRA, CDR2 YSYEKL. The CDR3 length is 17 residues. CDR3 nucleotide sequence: TGCGCCAGCAGCCAAGAGGTAGTGGGACAGGGGGCTTATGGCTACACCTTC. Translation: CASSQEVVGQGAYGYTF.

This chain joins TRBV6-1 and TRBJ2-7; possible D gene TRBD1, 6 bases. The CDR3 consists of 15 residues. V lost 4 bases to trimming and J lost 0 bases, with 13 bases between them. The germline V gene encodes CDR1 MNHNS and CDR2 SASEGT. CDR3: CASSAADRSSYEQYF. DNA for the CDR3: TGTGCCAGCAGTGCCGCCGACAGGAGCTCCTACGAGCAGTACTTC.

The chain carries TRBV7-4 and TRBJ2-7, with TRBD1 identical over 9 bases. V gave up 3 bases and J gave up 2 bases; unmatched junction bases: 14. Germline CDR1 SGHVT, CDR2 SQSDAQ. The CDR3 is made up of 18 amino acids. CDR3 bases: TGTGCCAGCAGCTTTATTACCGGGACAGGGTCATGTGCCTACGAGCAGTACTTC. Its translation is CASSFITGTGSCAYEQYF. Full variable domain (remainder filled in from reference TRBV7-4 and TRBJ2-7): GAGVSQSPRYKVAKRGRDVALRCDSISGHVTLYWYRQTLGQGSEVLTYSQSDAQRDKSGRPSGRFSAERPERSVSTLKIQRTEQGDSAVYLCASSFITGTGSCAYEQYFGPGTRLTVT.

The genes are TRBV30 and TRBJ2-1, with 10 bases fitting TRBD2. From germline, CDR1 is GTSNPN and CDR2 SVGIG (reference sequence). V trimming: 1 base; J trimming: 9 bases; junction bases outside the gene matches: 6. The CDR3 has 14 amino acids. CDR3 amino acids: CAWSAQRGGAEQFF. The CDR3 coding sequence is TGTGCCTGGAGTGCTCAGCGGGGGGGGGCTGAGCAGTTCTTC.

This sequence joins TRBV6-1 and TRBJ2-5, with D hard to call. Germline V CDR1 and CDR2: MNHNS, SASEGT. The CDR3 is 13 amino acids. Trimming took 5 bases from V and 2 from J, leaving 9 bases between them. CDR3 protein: CASSLDGQETQYF. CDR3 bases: TGTGCCAGCAGTCTCGATGGGCAAGAGACCCAGTACTTC.

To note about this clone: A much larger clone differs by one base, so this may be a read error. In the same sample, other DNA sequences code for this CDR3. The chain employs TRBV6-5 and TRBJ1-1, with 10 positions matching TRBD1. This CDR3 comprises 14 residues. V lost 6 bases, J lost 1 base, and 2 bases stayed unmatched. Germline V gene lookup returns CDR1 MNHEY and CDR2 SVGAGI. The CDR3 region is CASSRDRGNTEAFF. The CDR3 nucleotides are TGTGCCAGCAGCAGGGACAGGGGGAACACTGAAGCTTTCTTT.

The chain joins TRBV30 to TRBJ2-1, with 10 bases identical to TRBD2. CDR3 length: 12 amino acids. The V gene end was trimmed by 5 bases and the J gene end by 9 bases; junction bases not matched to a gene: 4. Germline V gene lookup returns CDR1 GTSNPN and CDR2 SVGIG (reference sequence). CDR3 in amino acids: CAWQRTSGEQFF. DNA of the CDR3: TGTGCCTGGCAAAGGACTAGCGGTGAGCAGTTCTTC.

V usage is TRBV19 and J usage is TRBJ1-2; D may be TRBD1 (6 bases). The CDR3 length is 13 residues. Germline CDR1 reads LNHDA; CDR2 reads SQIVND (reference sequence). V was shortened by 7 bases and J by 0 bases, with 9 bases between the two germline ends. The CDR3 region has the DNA TGTGCCAGTACTGACAGGACTAACTATGGCTACACCTTC. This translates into CASTDRTNYGYTF.

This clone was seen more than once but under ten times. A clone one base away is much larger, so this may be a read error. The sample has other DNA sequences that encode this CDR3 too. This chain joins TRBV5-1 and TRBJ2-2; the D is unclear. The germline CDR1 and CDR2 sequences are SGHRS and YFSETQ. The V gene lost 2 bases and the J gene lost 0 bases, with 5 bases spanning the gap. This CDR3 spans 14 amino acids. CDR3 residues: CASSLGANTGELFF. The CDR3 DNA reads TGCGCCAGCAGCTTAGGTGCGAACACCGGGGAGCTGTTTTTT.

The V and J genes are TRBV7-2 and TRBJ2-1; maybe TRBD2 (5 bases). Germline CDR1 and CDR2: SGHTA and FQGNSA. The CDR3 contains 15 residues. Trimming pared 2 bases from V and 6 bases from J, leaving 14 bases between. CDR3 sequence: CASSLRGSIGNEQFF. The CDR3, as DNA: TGTGCCAGCAGCTTACGGGGTAGCATTGGCAATGAGCAGTTCTTC. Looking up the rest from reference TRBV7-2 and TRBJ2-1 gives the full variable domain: GAGVSQSPSNKVTEKGKDVELRCDPISGHTALYWYRQSLGQGLEFLIYFQGNSAPDKSGLPSDRFSAERTGGSVSTLTIQRTQQEDSAVYLCASSLRGSIGNEQFFGPGTRLTVL.

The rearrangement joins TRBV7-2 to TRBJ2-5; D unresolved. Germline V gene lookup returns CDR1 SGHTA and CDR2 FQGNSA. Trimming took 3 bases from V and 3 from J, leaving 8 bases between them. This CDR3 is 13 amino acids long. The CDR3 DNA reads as TGTGCCAGCAGCTTCAGACTCGAAGAGACCCAGTACTTC. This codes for CASSFRLEETQYF. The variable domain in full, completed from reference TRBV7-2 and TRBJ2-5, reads GAGVSQSPSNKVTEKGKDVELRCDPISGHTALYWYRQSLGQGLEFLIYFQGNSAPDKSGLPSDRFSAERTGGSVSTLTIQRTQQEDSAVYLCASSFRLEETQYFGPGTRLLVL.

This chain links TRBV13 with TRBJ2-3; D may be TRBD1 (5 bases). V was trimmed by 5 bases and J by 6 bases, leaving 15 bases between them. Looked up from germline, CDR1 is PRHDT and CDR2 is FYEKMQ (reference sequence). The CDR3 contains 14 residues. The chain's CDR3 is CASSLAASGDTQYF. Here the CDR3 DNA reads TGTGCCAGCAGCCTGGCGGCCTCAGGGGATACGCAGTATTTT.

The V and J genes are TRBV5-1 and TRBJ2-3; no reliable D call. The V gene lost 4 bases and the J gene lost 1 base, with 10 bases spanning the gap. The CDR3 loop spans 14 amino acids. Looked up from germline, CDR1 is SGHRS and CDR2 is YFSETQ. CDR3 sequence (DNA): TGCGCCAGCAGCCTCTTTCGGGGCACAGATACGCAGTATTTT. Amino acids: CASSLFRGTDTQYF.

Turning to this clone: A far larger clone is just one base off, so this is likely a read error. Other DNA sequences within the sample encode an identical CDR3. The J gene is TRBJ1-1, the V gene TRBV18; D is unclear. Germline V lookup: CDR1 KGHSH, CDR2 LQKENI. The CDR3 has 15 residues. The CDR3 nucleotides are TGTGCCAGCTCACCTGCCCGCGGAAGCAACACTGAGGCTTTCTTT. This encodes CASSPARGSNTEAFF.

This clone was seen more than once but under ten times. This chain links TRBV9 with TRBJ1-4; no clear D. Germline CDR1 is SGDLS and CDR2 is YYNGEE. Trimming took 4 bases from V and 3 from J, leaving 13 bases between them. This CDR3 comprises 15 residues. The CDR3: CASSPNGQANEKLFF. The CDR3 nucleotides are TGTGCCAGCAGCCCCAATGGGCAGGCTAATGAAAAACTGTTTTTT.

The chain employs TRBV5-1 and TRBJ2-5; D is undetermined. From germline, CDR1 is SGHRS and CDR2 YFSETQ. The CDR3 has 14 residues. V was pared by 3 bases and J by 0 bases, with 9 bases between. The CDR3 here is CASSWHFDQETQYF. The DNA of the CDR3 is TGCGCCAGCAGCTGGCATTTCGACCAAGAGACCCAGTACTTC. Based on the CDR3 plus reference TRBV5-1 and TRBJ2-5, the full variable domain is KAGVTQTPRYLIKTRGQQVTLSCSPISGHRSVSWYQQTPGQGLQFLFEYFSETQRNKGNFPGRFSGRQFSNSRSEMNVSTLELGDSALYLCASSWHFDQETQYFGPGTRLLVL.

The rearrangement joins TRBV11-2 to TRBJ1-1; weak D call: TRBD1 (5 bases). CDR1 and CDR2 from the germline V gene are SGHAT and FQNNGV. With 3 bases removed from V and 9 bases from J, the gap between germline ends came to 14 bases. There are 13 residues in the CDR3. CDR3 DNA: TGTGCCAGCAGCTTGTCCGGGGGAGGGAAAGCTTTCTTT. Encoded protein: CASSLSGGGKAFF.

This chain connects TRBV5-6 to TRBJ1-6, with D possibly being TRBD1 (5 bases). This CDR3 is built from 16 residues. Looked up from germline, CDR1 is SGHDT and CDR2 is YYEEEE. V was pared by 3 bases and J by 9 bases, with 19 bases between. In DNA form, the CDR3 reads TGTGCCAGCAGCTCGCCCCAAGACAGTCTAAGTTCACCCCTCCACTTT. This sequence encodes CASSSPQDSLSSPLHF.

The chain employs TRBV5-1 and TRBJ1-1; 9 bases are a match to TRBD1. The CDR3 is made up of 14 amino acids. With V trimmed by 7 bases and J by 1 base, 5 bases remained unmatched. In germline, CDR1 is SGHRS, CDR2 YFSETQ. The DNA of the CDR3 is TGCGCCAGCGCCCCACAGGGGGCGAACACTGAAGCTTTCTTT. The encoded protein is CASAPQGANTEAFF.

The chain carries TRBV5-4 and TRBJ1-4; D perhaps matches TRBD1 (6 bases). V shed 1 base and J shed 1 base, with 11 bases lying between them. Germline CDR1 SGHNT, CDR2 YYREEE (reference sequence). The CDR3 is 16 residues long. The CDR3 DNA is TGTGCCAGCAGCTTGAGAGTGGGACAAACTAATGAAAAACTGTTTTTT. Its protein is CASSLRVGQTNEKLFF.

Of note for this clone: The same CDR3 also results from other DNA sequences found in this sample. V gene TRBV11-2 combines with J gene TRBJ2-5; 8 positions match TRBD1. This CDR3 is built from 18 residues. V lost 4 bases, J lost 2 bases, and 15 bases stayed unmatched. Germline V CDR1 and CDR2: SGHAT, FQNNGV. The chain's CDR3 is CASSSFSFRTGNQETQYF. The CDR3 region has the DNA TGTGCCAGCAGCTCCTTTAGTTTTCGGACAGGGAATCAAGAGACCCAGTACTTC.

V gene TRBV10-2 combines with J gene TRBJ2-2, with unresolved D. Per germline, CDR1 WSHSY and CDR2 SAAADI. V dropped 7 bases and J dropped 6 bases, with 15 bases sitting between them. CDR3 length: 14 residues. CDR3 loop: CASTHSRPAGELFF. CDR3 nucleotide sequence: TGCGCCAGCACCCACTCTCGACCCGCCGGGGAGCTGTTTTTT.

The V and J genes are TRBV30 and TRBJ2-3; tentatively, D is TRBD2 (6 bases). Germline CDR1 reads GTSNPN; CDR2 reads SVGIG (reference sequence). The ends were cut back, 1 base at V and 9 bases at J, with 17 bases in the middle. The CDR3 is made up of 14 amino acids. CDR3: CAWSEGFAAGTQYF. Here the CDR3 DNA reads TGTGCCTGGAGTGAGGGGTTCGCGGCGGGGACGCAGTATTTT.